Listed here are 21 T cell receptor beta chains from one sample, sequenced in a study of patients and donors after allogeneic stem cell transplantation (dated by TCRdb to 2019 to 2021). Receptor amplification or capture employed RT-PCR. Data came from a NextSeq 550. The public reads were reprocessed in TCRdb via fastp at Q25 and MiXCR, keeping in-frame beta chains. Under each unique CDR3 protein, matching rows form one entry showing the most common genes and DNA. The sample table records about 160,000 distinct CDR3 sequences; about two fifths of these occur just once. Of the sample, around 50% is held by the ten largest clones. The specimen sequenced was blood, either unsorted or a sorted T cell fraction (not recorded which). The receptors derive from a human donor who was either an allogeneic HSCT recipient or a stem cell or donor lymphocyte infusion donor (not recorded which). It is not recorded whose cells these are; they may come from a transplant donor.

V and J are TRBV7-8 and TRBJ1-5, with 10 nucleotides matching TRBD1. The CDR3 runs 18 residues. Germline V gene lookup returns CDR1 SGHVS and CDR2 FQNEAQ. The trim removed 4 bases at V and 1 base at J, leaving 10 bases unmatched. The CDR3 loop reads CASSWDRGVGMSNQPQHF. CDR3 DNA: TGTGCCAGCAGCTGGGACAGGGGAGTGGGGATGAGCAATCAGCCCCAGCATTTT.

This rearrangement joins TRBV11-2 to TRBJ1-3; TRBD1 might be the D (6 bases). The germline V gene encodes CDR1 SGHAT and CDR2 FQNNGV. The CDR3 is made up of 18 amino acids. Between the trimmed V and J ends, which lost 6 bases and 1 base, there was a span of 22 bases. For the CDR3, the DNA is TGTGCCAGCAGTCAGACTATAATTGGGACATTATCTGGAAACACCATATATTTT. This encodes CASSQTIIGTLSGNTIYF.

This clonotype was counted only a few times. CDR3 sequence (DNA): TGTGCCAGCAGCTTAGACGGCGCCGCGAACACCGGGGAGCTGTTTTTT. Protein: CASSLDGAANTGELFF. The J gene is TRBJ2-2, the V gene TRBV7-2, with D unresolved. V was cut by 1 base and J by 0 bases, with 9 bases left in between. The CDR3 spans 16 residues. From germline, CDR1 is SGHTA and CDR2 FQGNSA.

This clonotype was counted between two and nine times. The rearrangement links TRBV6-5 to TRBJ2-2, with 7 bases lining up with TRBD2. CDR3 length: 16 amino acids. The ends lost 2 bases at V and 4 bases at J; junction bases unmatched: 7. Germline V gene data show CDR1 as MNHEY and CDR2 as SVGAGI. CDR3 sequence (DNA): TGTGCCAGCAGTTACGTCGCTAGCGGATCCACCGGGGAGCTGTTTTTT. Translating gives CASSYVASGSTGELFF.

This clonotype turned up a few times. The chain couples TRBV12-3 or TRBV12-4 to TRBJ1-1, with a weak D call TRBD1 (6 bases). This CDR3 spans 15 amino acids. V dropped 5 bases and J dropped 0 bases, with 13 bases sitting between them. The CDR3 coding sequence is TGTGCCAGCAGTAAAGGCGGGGGCATGAACACTGAAGCTTTCTTT. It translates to CASSKGGGMNTEAFF.

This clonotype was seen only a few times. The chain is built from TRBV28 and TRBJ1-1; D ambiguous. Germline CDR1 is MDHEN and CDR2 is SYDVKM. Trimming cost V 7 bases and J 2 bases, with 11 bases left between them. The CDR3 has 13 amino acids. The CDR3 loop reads CASTLRVNTEAFF. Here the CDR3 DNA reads TGTGCCAGCACGCTTCGGGTTAACACTGAAGCTTTCTTT.

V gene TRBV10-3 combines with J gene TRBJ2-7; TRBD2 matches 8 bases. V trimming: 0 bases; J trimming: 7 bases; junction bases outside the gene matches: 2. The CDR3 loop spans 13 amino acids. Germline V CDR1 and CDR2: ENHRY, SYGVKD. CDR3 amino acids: CAISESAGEEQYV. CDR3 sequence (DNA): TGTGCCATCAGTGAGTCAGCGGGAGAGGAGCAGTACGTC.

The DNA of the CDR3 is TGTGCCAGCAAATCCAGGGCGGACACTGAAGCTTTCTTT. This sequence encodes CASKSRADTEAFF. The chain couples TRBV12-3 or TRBV12-4 to TRBJ1-1; the D gene is possibly TRBD1 (5 bases). The V end was cut by 7 bases, the J end by 3 bases, with 12 bases between. The CDR3 runs 13 residues.

CDR3 DNA: TGTGCCAGCAGAGCGGGGGTGGTCACCGGGGAGCTGTTTTTT. Translated, it gives CASRAGVVTGELFF. V usage is TRBV27 and J usage is TRBJ2-2; 8 nucleotides agree with TRBD2. V dropped 6 bases and J dropped 4; count of bases not matched to a gene: 4. Germline values: CDR1 MNHEY, CDR2 SMNVEV (reference sequence). CDR3 length: 14 amino acids.

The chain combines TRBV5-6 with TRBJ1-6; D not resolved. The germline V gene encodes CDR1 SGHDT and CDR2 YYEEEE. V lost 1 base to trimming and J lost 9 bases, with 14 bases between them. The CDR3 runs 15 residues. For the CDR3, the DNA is TGTGCCAGCAGCTTGCCGGGTTCTCGGGGTTCACCCCTCCACTTT. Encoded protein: CASSLPGSRGSPLHF. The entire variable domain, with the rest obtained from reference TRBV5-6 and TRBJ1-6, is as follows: DAGVTQSPTHLIKTRGQQVTLRCSPKSGHDTVSWYQQALGQGPQFIFQYYEEEERQRGNFPDRFSGHQFPNYSSELNVNALLLGDSALYLCASSLPGSRGSPLHFGNGTRLTVT.

The CDR3 DNA is TGCAGCGTTGAAGGGTTGAGCACAGATACGCAGTATTTT. This sequence encodes CSVEGLSTDTQYF. The chain uses TRBV29-1 and TRBJ2-3; D unresolved. Germline lookup yields CDR1 SQVTM and CDR2 ANQGSEA. The CDR3 is made up of 13 amino acids. V was pared by 1 base and J by 0 bases, with 5 bases between.

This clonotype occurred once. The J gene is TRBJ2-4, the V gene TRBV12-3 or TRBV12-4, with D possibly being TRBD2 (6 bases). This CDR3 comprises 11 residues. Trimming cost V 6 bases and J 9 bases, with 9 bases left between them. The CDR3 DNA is TGTGCCAGCAGCCGGGAGAGCATTCAGTACTTC. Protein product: CASSRESIQYF.

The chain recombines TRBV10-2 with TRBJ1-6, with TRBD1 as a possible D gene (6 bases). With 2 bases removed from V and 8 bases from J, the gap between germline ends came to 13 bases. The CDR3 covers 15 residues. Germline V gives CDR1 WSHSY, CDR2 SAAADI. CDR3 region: CASSEPTGRYSPLHF. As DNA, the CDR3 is TGCGCCAGCAGTGAGCCCACAGGGCGTTATTCACCCCTCCACTTT.

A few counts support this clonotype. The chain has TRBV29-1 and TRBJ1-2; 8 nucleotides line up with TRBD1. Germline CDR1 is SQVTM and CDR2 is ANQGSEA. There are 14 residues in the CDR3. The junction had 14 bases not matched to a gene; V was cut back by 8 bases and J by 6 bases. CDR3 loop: CSIGQGLTGHGYTF. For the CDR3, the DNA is TGCAGCATTGGACAGGGATTGACGGGCCATGGCTACACCTTC.

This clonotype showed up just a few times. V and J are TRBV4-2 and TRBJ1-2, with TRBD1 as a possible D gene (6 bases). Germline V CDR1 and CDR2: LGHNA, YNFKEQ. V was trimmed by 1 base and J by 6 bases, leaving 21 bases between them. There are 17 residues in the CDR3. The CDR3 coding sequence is TGTGCCAGCAGCCAAGCTACCAGGGGCCCGGGGAGACATGGCTACACCTTC. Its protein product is CASSQATRGPGRHGYTF.

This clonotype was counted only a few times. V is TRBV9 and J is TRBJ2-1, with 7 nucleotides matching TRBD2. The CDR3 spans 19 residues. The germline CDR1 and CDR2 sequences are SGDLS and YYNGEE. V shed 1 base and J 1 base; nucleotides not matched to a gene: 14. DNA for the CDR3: TGTGCCAGCAGCGTACTATCTGGGACTACCGTAGGGTCCTACAATGAGCAGTTCTTC. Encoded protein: CASSVLSGTTVGSYNEQFF.

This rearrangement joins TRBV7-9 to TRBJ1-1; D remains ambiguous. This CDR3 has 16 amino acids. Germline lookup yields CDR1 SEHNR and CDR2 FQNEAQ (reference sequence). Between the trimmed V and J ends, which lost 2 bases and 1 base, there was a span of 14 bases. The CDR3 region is CASSLTKARRNTEAFF. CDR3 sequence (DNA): TGTGCCAGCAGCTTAACTAAGGCCCGACGGAACACTGAAGCTTTCTTT.

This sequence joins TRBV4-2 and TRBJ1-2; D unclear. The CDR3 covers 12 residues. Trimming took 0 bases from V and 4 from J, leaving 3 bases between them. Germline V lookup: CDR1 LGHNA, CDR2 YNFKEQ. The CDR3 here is CASSQDIYGYTF. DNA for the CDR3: TGTGCCAGCAGCCAAGATATCTATGGCTACACCTTC.

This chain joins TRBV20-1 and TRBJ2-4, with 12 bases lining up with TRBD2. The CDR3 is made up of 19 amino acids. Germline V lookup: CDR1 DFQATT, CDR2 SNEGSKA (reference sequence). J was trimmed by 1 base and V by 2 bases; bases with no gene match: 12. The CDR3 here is CSARSSRLAGEEAKNIQYF. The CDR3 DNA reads TGCAGTGCTAGATCAAGCAGACTAGCGGGGGAAGAGGCCAAAAACATTCAGTACTTC.

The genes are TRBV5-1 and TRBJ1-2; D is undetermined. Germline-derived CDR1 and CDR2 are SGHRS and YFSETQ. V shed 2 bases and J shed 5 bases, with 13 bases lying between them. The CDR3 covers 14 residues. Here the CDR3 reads CASSFNPFQYGYTF. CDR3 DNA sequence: TGCGCCAGCAGCTTTAACCCTTTTCAGTATGGCTACACCTTC.

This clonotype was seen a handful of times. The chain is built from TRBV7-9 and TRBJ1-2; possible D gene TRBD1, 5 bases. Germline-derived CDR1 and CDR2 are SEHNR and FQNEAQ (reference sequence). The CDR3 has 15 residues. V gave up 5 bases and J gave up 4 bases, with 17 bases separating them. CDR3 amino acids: CASSLVRGDSYGYTF. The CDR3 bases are TGTGCCAGCAGCCTAGTCCGGGGGGACTCCTATGGCTACACCTTC.